This entry lists 3 T cell receptor beta chains sequenced from one sample in a study of shared clonotypes between healthy human individuals. Only in-frame clones appear in the TCRdb table, and some are missing; sequencing was by immunoSEQ multiplex PCR. This sample has approximately 2.5 million clones; over 85% occur once, and the top ten carry about 0.39%. The source material was naive CD4+ T cells from PBMCs. Subset here: CD45RA+ positively selected. These receptors were collected from a man in his late teens or twenties in good health. Some clones in this sample may be carry-over from other donors' samples.

The chain employs TRBV4-1 and TRBJ2-5, with TRBD2 matching 7 bases. Germline V gives CDR1 MGHRA, CDR2 YSYEKL. Losses at the gene ends were 1 base for V and 1 base for J; bases not matched to a gene: 15. The CDR3 has 19 residues. The DNA for the CDR3 is TGCGCCAGCAGCCAAGTCCTCCTGGGGAGGGAGGGAGGCCAAGAGACCCAGTACTTC. Its translation is CASSQVLLGREGGQETQYF.

The chain uses TRBV9 and TRBJ2-1, with 7 positions matching TRBD2. The CDR3 is 17 residues long. Per the germline V gene, CDR1 is SGDLS and CDR2 is YYNGEE. V trimming: 4 bases; J trimming: 7 bases; junction bases outside the gene matches: 17. DNA of the CDR3: TGTGCCAGCAGCCCCCGCGGGAGTAGCGGGCTAGGGAATGAGCAGTTCTTC. Its translation: CASSPRGSSGLGNEQFF.

The sample holds one count of this clone. This sequence joins TRBV11-2 and TRBJ2-2; 7 bases agree with TRBD1. The CDR3 extends over 16 amino acids. Losses at the gene ends were 4 bases for V and 3 bases for J; bases not matched to a gene: 8. From germline, CDR1 is SGHAT and CDR2 FQNNGV. The CDR3 DNA reads TGTGCCAGCAGCTGGAGCCCACAGGGGTACACCGGGGAGCTGTTTTTT. As protein: CASSWSPQGYTGELFF.